This T cell receptor beta chain was obtained from a study of OX40 agonist ivuxolimab in advanced cancers. The table came from immunoSEQ multiplex PCR; TCRdb's copy has only in-frame clones and leaves some out. The data show about 22,000 clones, approximately 84% seen once. V dropped 0 bases and J dropped 5; count of bases not matched to a gene: 9. From germline, CDR1 is SGDLS and CDR2 YYNGEE. The CDR3 is 16 amino acids. The TCR originated in an adult with an advanced solid tumor such as melanoma, head and neck, liver or kidney cancer. This chain links TRBV9 with TRBJ2-7; TRBD1 matches 9 bases. This specimen consisted of CD4+ or CD8+ T cells sorted from blood, obtained in a trial of the OX40 agonist ivuxolimab. In DNA form, the CDR3 reads TGTGCCAGCAGCGTAGCGGGTACAGGGGGCCGCAACGAGCAGTACTTC. Residues: CASSVAGTGGRNEQYF.